A single sample is the source of the 3 T cell receptor beta chains below, sequenced in a study of OX40 agonist ivuxolimab in advanced cancers. The method was immunoSEQ multiplex PCR; TCRdb's version includes in-frame clones alone and lacks a portion of them. The table includes under 80,000 clones, about 93% detected once. The sequenced sample was CD4+ or CD8+ T cells sorted from blood, obtained in a trial of the OX40 agonist ivuxolimab. Source of these receptors: an adult with an advanced solid tumor such as melanoma, head and neck, liver or kidney cancer.

This chain connects TRBV13 to TRBJ1-3; 7 positions match TRBD1. The CDR3 loop spans 18 amino acids. With 5 bases clipped from V and 2 bases from J, the junction kept 15 bases outside the gene matches. CDR1 is PRHDT and CDR2 is FYEKMQ in the germline V gene (reference sequence). The DNA for the CDR3 is TGTGCCAGCAGCGTTTCCCCCCGAAAGACAGGGACTGGAAACACCATATATTTT. As protein: CASSVSPRKTGTGNTIYF. The variable domain in full, completed from reference TRBV13 and TRBJ1-3, reads AAGVIQSPRHLIKEKRETATLKCYPIPRHDTVYWYQQGPGQDPQFLISFYEKMQSDKGSIPDRFSAQQFSDYHSELNMSSLELGDSALYFCASSVSPRKTGTGNTIYFGEGSWLTVV.

The CDR3 loop reads CASRYTGTTNEKLFF. The CDR3 DNA sequence: TGTGCCAGCAGGTATACAGGGACAACTAATGAAAAACTGTTTTTT. The gene calls are TRBV6-5 and TRBJ1-4; D perhaps matches TRBD1 (6 bases). The germline V gene encodes CDR1 MNHEY and CDR2 SVGAGI. The length of the CDR3 is 15 residues. The germline V and J ends were trimmed by 6 bases and 0 bases, with 11 bases remaining between them.

V is TRBV19 and J is TRBJ2-7; a weak D match, TRBD1 (8 bases). Trimming took 3 bases from V and 5 from J, leaving 20 bases between them. The CDR3 covers 16 residues. In germline, CDR1 is LNHDA, CDR2 SQIVND (reference sequence). This CDR3 is CASSMRARQGRDEQYF. Here the CDR3 DNA reads TGTGCCAGTAGTATGAGGGCAAGACAGGGGAGGGACGAGCAGTACTTC. Complete variable domain (other parts from reference TRBV19 and TRBJ2-7): DGGITQSPKYLFRKEGQNVTLSCEQNLNHDAMYWYRQDPGQGLRLIYYSQIVNDFQKGDIAEGYSVSREKKESFPLTVTSAQKNPTAFYLCASSMRARQGRDEQYFGPGTRLTVT.